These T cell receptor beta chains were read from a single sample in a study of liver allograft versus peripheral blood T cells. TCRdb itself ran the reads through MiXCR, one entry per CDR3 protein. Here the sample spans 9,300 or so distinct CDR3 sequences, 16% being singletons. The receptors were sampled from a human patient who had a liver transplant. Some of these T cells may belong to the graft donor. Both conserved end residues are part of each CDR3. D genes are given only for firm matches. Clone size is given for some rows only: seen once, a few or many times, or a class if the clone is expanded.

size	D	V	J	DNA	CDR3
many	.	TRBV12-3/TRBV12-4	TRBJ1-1	TGTGCCAGCAGTCCTACATTGGGGAGCACTGAAGCTTTCTTT	CASSPTLGSTEAFF
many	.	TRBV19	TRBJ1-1	TGTGCCAGTAGGGATCAGGAGAACACTGAAGCTTTCTTT	CASRDQENTEAFF
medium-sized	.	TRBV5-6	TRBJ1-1	TGTGCCAGCAGCTTGGGGGACTTGTTTAACACTGAAGCTTTCTTT	CASSLGDLFNTEAFF
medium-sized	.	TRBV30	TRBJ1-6	TGTGCCTGGACCCTTATGACTGGGAATTCACCCCTCCACTTT	CAWTLMTGNSPLHF
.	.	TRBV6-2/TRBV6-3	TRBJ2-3	TGTGCCAGCAAGGGGGAGGGGGATACGCAGTATTTT	CASKGEGDTQYF
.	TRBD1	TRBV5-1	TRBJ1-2	TGCGCCAGCAGCGTAAATTCAGGGGGCGATGGCTACACCTTC	CASSVNSGGDGYTF
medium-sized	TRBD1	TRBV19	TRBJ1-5	TGTGCCAGTAGTGATACCGGGACAGGGGTCAGACCCCAGCATTTT	CASSDTGTGVRPQHF
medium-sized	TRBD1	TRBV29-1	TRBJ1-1	TGCTGTTGGGGGGACAGCTCCTCGAACGGGAAAGCTTTCTTT	CCWGDSSSNGKAFF
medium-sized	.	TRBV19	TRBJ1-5	TGTGCCAGTAGTATAGGCCGGGAATTGTATCAGCCCCAGCATTTT	CASSIGRELYQPQHF
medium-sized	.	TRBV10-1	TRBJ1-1	TGCGCCAGCAAGGGGGGCGGGGGCGCGAGGATGAACACTGAAGCTTTCTTT	CASKGGGGARMNTEAFF
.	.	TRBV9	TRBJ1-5	TGTGCCAGCAGCGCCGAGGGGGAAAGGCAGCCCCAGCATTTT	CASSAEGERQPQHF
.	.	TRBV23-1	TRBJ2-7	TGCGCATTCACCGCGAGGGACAACGAGCAGTACTTC	CAFTARDNEQYF
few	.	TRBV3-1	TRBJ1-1	TGTGCCAGCGGGGTGAGTCGGACTGAAGCTTTCTTT	CASGVSRTEAFF
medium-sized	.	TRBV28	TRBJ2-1	TGTGCCAGCAGTTTTGTCTCCCTGTGGCCCCATGAGCAGTTCTTC	CASSFVSLWPHEQFF
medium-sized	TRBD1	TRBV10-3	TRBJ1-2	TGTGCCATCAGTGAGACAGGGGACTATGGCTACACCTTC	CAISETGDYGYTF
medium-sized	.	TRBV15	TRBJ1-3	TGTGCCACCAGCCCCACCGGCCTCAGCTCTGGAAACACCATATATTTT	CATSPTGLSSGNTIYF
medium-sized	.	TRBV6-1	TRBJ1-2	TGTGCCAGCATCGAACAGGGCTATGATGGCTACACCTTC	CASIEQGYDGYTF
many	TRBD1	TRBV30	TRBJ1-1	TGTGCCTGGATTTTAATTCAGGGGGGTACTGAAGCTTTCTTT	CAWILIQGGTEAFF
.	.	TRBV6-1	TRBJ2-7	TGTGCCAGCAGTGAAAAGGGCTACGAGCAGTACTTC	CASSEKGYEQYF
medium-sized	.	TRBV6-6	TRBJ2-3	TGTGCCAGCAGTTCTACTAGCGATACGCAGTATTTT	CASSSTSDTQYF
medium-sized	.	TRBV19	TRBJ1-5	TGTGCCAGTACCCTTGGAGCAGGGCCGAATCAGCCCCAGCATTTT	CASTLGAGPNQPQHF
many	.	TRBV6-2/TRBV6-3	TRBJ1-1	TGTGCCAGCGGGGACCCTAACACTGAAGCTTTCTTT	CASGDPNTEAFF
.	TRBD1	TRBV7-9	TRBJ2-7	TGTGCCAGCAGCATCGAACCGGGACAGGGGAGGTACGAGCAGTACTTC	CASSIEPGQGRYEQYF
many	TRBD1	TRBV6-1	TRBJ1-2	TGTGCCAGCAGTGCGGGGACGACAGGGGTTGGGGGCTACACCTTC	CASSAGTTGVGGYTF
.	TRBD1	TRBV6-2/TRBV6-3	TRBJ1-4	TGTGCCAGCAGACGTACCGGGACAGGGGGTGAAAAACTGTTTTTT	CASRRTGTGGEKLFF
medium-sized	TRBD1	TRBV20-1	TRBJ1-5	TGCAGTGCTAGACTTGGGACAGGAAATCAGCCCCAGCATTTT	CSARLGTGNQPQHF
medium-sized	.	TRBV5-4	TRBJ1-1	TGTGCCAGCAGCAACTTTAAGGCGAGGAACACTGAAGCTTTCTTT	CASSNFKARNTEAFF
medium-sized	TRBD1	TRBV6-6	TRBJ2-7	TGTGCCAGCAGTTTTCGGACAGGGCACTACGAGCAGTACTTC	CASSFRTGHYEQYF
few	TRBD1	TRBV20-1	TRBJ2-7	TGCAGTGCGCGGACAGGGGGTTATACCTACGAGCAGTACTTC	CSARTGGYTYEQYF
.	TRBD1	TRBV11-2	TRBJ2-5	TGTGCCAGCAGCGCCGGACAGGGTGCCGAGACCCAGTACTTC	CASSAGQGAETQYF
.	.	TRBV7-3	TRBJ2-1	TGTGCCAGCGCAACCTACTCAGGAGCGGCTTACAATGAGCAGTTCTTC	CASATYSGAAYNEQFF
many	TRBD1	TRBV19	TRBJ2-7	TGTGCCAGTAGTCGACAGGGTTACTACGAGCAGTACTTC	CASSRQGYYEQYF
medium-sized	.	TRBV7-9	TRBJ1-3	TGTGCCAGCAGCTTAGTTGGAAACACCATATATTTT	CASSLVGNTIYF
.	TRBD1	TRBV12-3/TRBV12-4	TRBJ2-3	TGTGCCAGCAGTCTCACAGGGGGCGGGAAGGTTACGCAGTATTTT	CASSLTGGGKVTQYF
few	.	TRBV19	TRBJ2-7	TGTGCCAGTAGTACCCGGGACAACTACGAGCAGTACTTC	CASSTRDNYEQYF
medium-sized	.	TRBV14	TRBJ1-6	TGTGCCAGCAGCCAAGAGTACGGTAGCTCCTATAATTCACCCCTCCACTTT	CASSQEYGSSYNSPLHF
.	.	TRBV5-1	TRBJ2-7	TGCGCCAGCAGCTTGCGGTGGGACTACGAGCAGTACTTC	CASSLRWDYEQYF
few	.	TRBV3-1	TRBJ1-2	TGTGCCAGCAGCCGATTAGAGGGCAGGCAGGATGGCTACACCTTC	CASSRLEGRQDGYTF
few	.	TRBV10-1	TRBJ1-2	TGCGCCAGCAGTGTCAGCAGGGTGGATGGCTACACCTTC	CASSVSRVDGYTF
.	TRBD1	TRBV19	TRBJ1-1	TGTGCCAGTAGTATCCAGGGGGCTACGACTGAAGCTTTCTTT	CASSIQGATTEAFF
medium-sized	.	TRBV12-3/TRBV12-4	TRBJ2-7	TGTGCCAGCAGACCGGACAGCTCCTACGAGCAGTACTTC	CASRPDSSYEQYF
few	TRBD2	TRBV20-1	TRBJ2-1	TGCAGTGCTAACCCGGGACTAGCGAAGAATGAGCAGTTCTTC	CSANPGLAKNEQFF